This T cell receptor beta chain originates from a study of PD-L1 blockade in urothelial cancer. Turning to the study itself: Enrolled patients had been treated previously with 0 to 3 chemotherapy regimens. The median T cell count in blood samples was more than 110,000.

This CDR3 has 14 amino acids. The germline CDR1 and CDR2 sequences are SGDLS and YYNGEE. With 3 bases removed from V and 2 bases from J, the gap between germline ends came to 12 bases. Per-patient samples, pretreatment and on-treatment, numbered 1 to 8. PCRs were each spiked with synthetic TCR analog templates. Sequencing used immunoSEQ multiplex PCR; TCRdb keeps in-frame clones, though not all of them. The sample carries 70,000 or so clones, roughly 84% recorded once. The clonotype originates from a man between 70 and 80 years old with urothelial cancer. The chain employs TRBV9 and TRBJ2-7; D may be TRBD1 (5 bases). The starting material was PBMCs, obtained around atezolizumab (anti-PD-L1) treatment. CDR3 DNA: TGTGCCAGCAGCGCCTCAGGGTTCCCCTACGAGCAGTACTTC. Translating gives CASSASGFPYEQYF.